Shown below are 32 T cell receptor beta chains from a single sample sequenced in a study of blood T cell repertoires in COVID-19. Libraries were prepared by immunoSEQ multiplex PCR; TCRdb keeps only in-frame clonotypes and omits some of them. The data hold a few hundred thousand clones, with roughly 84% observed a single time. The sequenced sample was peripheral blood. These receptors were taken from a man aged 45-60 years with active or convalescent COVID-19.

The chain links TRBV30 to TRBJ2-1; the D gene is possibly TRBD1 (7 bases). This CDR3 has 16 residues. V was pared by 4 bases and J by 0 bases, with 16 bases between. Germline values: CDR1 GTSNPN, CDR2 SVGIG (reference sequence). Here the CDR3 reads CAWTPGGIISYNEQFF. CDR3 DNA sequence: TGTGCCTGGACTCCAGGGGGGATCATCTCCTACAATGAGCAGTTCTTC.

The gene calls are TRBV5-4 and TRBJ1-2; TRBD1 matches 9 bases. The V and J ends lost 2 bases and 4 bases, in that order; junction bases with no gene match: 6. CDR3 size: 15 residues. Germline CDR1 and CDR2: SGHNT and YYREEE (reference sequence). In nucleotides, the CDR3 is TGTGCCAGCAGCTTAGCTCTGGGACAGGGCTATGGCTACACCTTC. Translating gives CASSLALGQGYGYTF.

The chain recombines TRBV6-6 with TRBJ1-2; weak D call: TRBD1 (5 bases). The germline gives CDR1 MNHNY, CDR2 SVGAGI (reference sequence). V was clipped by 4 bases and J by 3 bases, with 18 bases between them. The CDR3 loop spans 16 amino acids. The CDR3 loop reads CASSSDAAGKYYGYTF. As DNA, the CDR3 is TGTGCCAGCAGTTCAGACGCGGCAGGGAAGTACTATGGCTACACCTTC.

V usage is TRBV6-6 and J usage is TRBJ2-1; TRBD1 might be the D (6 bases). There are 14 residues in the CDR3. Germline V gene data show CDR1 as MNHNY and CDR2 as SVGAGI (reference sequence). Trimming took off 10 bases at V and 7 bases at J, with 20 bases between the two ends. This CDR3 reads CAIMPRYRGNEQFF. In DNA, the CDR3 is TGTGCCATCATGCCCAGGTATAGGGGGAATGAGCAGTTCTTC.

The chain is built from TRBV28 and TRBJ1-5; 7 nucleotides match TRBD1. Trimming took 6 bases from V and 8 from J; bases not matched to a gene: 10. Germline values: CDR1 MDHEN, CDR2 SYDVKM. The CDR3 sequence is 14 residues long. CDR3 in amino acids: CASRSGQFVEPQHF. The CDR3 coding sequence is TGTGCCAGCAGGTCGGGACAGTTCGTCGAGCCCCAGCATTTT. The full variable domain, in which reference TRBV28 and TRBJ1-5 provide the parts outside the CDR3, is DVKVTQSSRYLVKRTGEKVFLECVQDMDHENMFWYRQDPGLGLRLIYFSYDVKMKEKGDIPEGYSVSREKKERFSLILESASTNQTSMYLCASRSGQFVEPQHFGDGTRLSIL.

The chain has TRBV3-1 (or the pseudogene TRBV3-2) and TRBJ2-2; D is unresolved. Germline CDR1 LGHDT, CDR2 YNNKEL (reference sequence). The V end lost 4 bases, the J end lost 7 bases, and 13 bases lay between the germline ends. The CDR3 runs 14 residues. The CDR3 loop reads CASSRLGSHGELFF. The DNA for the CDR3 is TGTGCCAGCAGCCGCCTGGGCAGCCACGGGGAGCTGTTTTTT.

V usage is TRBV27 and J usage is TRBJ1-2; 8 bases match TRBD1. CDR1 and CDR2 (germline): MNHEY, SMNVEV (reference sequence). The CDR3 covers 13 residues. With V trimmed by 3 bases and J by 6 bases, 3 bases remained unmatched. In nucleotides, the CDR3 is TGTGCCAGCAGTTTCCGACAGGGGCATGGCTACACCTTC. This sequence encodes CASSFRQGHGYTF.

The rearrangement uses TRBV10-3 and TRBJ1-2; 9 bases line up with TRBD1. V was clipped by 6 bases and J by 3 bases; unmatched bases: 5. The CDR3 runs 14 residues. The germline CDR1 and CDR2 sequences are ENHRY and SYGVKD. CDR3 protein: CAISRTGDDYGYTF. For the CDR3, the DNA is TGTGCCATCAGCCGGACAGGGGACGACTATGGCTACACCTTC.

The V and J genes are TRBV28 and TRBJ1-2, with D maybe TRBD1 (6 bases). Trimming shortened V by 6 bases and J by 7 bases, and 15 bases separated the two germline ends. The CDR3 is made up of 13 amino acids. Looked up from germline, CDR1 is MDHEN and CDR2 is SYDVKM. The CDR3 DNA sequence: TGTGCCAGCAGCGGACAGCCGCTGGGTGGCTACACCTTC. This translates into CASSGQPLGGYTF.

On this clone: At the DNA level, this CDR3 is encoded by other sequences in the same sample as well. The CDR3, as DNA: TGTGCCAGCAGCCCGGGACTAGCGGGGTACAATGAGCAGTTCTTC. This sequence encodes CASSPGLAGYNEQFF. The rearrangement uses TRBV9 and TRBJ2-1, with TRBD2 matching 13 bases. This CDR3 contains 15 residues. Germline trimming cut 4 bases from V and 4 bases from J; bases unmatched to any gene: 2. The germline gives CDR1 SGDLS, CDR2 YYNGEE.

CDR3 sequence reads: CASSPANRGHLQETQYF. In nucleotides, the CDR3 is TGTGCCAGCTCACCAGCGAACAGGGGGCACCTCCAAGAGACCCAGTACTTC. This chain links TRBV18 with TRBJ2-5; 9 nucleotides align to TRBD1. This CDR3 is built from 17 residues. The trim removed 2 bases at V and 1 base at J, leaving 8 bases unmatched. The germline CDR1 and CDR2 sequences are KGHSH and LQKENI.

V and J are TRBV3-1 (or the pseudogene TRBV3-2) and TRBJ1-5; D gene ambiguous. There are 14 residues in the CDR3. CDR1 is LGHDT, CDR2 YNNKEL, per germline (reference sequence). V gave up 3 bases and J gave up 1 base, with 7 bases separating them. CDR3 bases: TGTGCCAGCAGCCACCCCACAAGCAATCAGCCCCAGCATTTT. It translates to CASSHPTSNQPQHF.

The V gene is TRBV5-1, the J gene TRBJ2-1; D is unresolved. V lost 0 bases and J 1 base, leaving 5 bases between the germline ends. There are 14 residues in the CDR3. Germline CDR1 is SGHRS and CDR2 is YFSETQ. CDR3 in DNA: TGCGCCAGCAGCTTGGACCAGTCCTACAATGAGCAGTTCTTC. Translated: CASSLDQSYNEQFF.

V and J are TRBV28 and TRBJ2-7; 13 positions agree with TRBD2. This CDR3 has 17 amino acids. V was pared by 5 bases and J by 3 bases, with 10 bases of the junction left unmatched. In germline, CDR1 is MDHEN, CDR2 SYDVKM. The CDR3 sequence is CASSTIPGTSGNYEQYF. The CDR3 bases are TGTGCCAGCAGTACCATTCCAGGGACTAGCGGGAACTACGAGCAGTACTTC.

This chain uses TRBV28 with TRBJ2-5; 15 bases agree with TRBD2. There are 17 residues in the CDR3. CDR1 MDHEN and CDR2 SYDVKM come from the germline V gene. V gave up 0 bases and J gave up 5 bases; unmatched junction bases: 4. The CDR3 protein is CASSLWGLAGGGETQYF. The CDR3 DNA reads TGTGCCAGCAGTTTATGGGGACTAGCGGGAGGAGGGGAGACCCAGTACTTC.

The rearrangement links TRBV3-1 (or the pseudogene TRBV3-2) to TRBJ1-2; maybe TRBD1 (6 bases). The V end was cut by 0 bases, the J end by 7 bases, with 18 bases between. The germline gives CDR1 LGHDT, CDR2 YNNKEL (reference sequence). This CDR3 region has 16 residues. CDR3 bases: TGTGCCAGCAGCCAAGATGGCTTACAGGGCTCTTCTGGCTACACCTTC. Translation: CASSQDGLQGSSGYTF.

The J gene is TRBJ2-4, the V gene TRBV7-6, with 8 nucleotides matching TRBD2. Germline V gene lookup returns CDR1 SGHVS and CDR2 FNYEAQ. The V gene end was trimmed by 4 bases and the J gene end by 7 bases; junction bases not matched to a gene: 12. The length of the CDR3 is 16 residues. CDR3 DNA: TGTGCCAGCAGCTCCATCCCGGGGGGGGGAGGGAACATTCAGTACTTC. Translation: CASSSIPGGGGNIQYF.

CDR3 coding DNA: TGTGCCAGCAGTTTTAGGGGAAACCAGCATTTT. Its translation is CASSFRGNQHF. This sequence joins TRBV28 and TRBJ1-5, with a possible D match to TRBD1 (5 bases). CDR3 size: 11 residues. V was pared by 3 bases and J by 12 bases, with 9 bases between. Germline lookup yields CDR1 MDHEN and CDR2 SYDVKM.

This clone was counted a few times. The V call is TRBV5-4, the J call TRBJ2-7, with 8 bases that match TRBD1. CDR1 is SGHNT, CDR2 YYREEE, per germline (reference sequence). V gave up 0 bases and J gave up 3 bases; unmatched junction bases: 8. This CDR3 has 16 amino acids. The CDR3 DNA is TGTGCCAGCAGCTTGGGAACAGGGGGACGGCTCTACGAGCAGTACTTC. Translated, it gives CASSLGTGGRLYEQYF.

V gene TRBV19 combines with J gene TRBJ1-5; no reliable D call. This CDR3 is built from 14 residues. The germline V and J ends were trimmed by 2 bases and 9 bases, with 14 bases remaining between them. Germline CDR1 is LNHDA and CDR2 is SQIVND (reference sequence). The CDR3 reads CASSITGAGSPQHF. The CDR3 nucleotides are TGTGCCAGTAGTATAACCGGCGCGGGTTCGCCCCAGCATTTT.

The chain is built from TRBV4-3 and TRBJ1-6, with TRBD1 matching over 8 bases. The ends lost 0 bases at V and 10 bases at J; junction bases unmatched: 8. This CDR3 is 16 amino acids long. The V gene's germline CDR1 is LGHNA and CDR2 YSLEER. CDR3 in DNA: TGCGCCAGCAGCCAAGAATGGACAGGGAAGCGCTCACCCCTCCACTTT. Amino acids: CASSQEWTGKRSPLHF.

This rearrangement joins TRBV12-5 to TRBJ2-1, with 11 bases that match TRBD2. Germline-derived CDR1 and CDR2 are LGHNT and FRNRAP. The J segment lost 8 bases and the V segment lost 6 bases, leaving 9 bases of the junction unmatched. This CDR3 contains 15 residues. CDR3 residues: CASGTTSGVYDEQFF. The CDR3 DNA is TGTGCTAGTGGCACGACTAGCGGGGTGTACGATGAGCAGTTCTTC.

This clone was counted between two and nine times. The V gene is TRBV28, the J gene TRBJ1-4; 9 nucleotides match TRBD1. Germline V gives CDR1 MDHEN, CDR2 SYDVKM. V lost 3 bases and J lost 5; bases outside the gene matches: 4. The CDR3 has 15 amino acids. CDR3 amino acids: CASSFLTGGNEKLFF. DNA for the CDR3: TGTGCCAGCAGTTTTCTAACAGGGGGCAATGAAAAACTGTTTTTT.

The chain links TRBV5-6 to TRBJ2-7, with TRBD2 matching over 7 bases. CDR1 is SGHDT and CDR2 is YYEEEE in the germline V gene. After removal of 4 bases from V and 4 bases from J, the junction contained 5 bases not matched to a gene. CDR3 length: 13 residues. Written as DNA, the CDR3 is TGTGCCAGCAGCGGAGCGGGATGGTACGAGCAGTACTTC. Amino acid sequence: CASSGAGWYEQYF. The whole variable domain, filled in from reference TRBV5-6 and TRBJ2-7, reads DAGVTQSPTHLIKTRGQQVTLRCSPKSGHDTVSWYQQALGQGPQFIFQYYEEEERQRGNFPDRFSGHQFPNYSSELNVNALLLGDSALYLCASSGAGWYEQYFGPGTRLTVT.

As to this clone: Other DNA sequences in this specimen translate into the identical CDR3. The chain has TRBV28 and TRBJ2-2; 9 bases map to TRBD1. Germline V gene sequence: CDR1 MDHEN, CDR2 SYDVKM. The trim removed 4 bases at V and 5 bases at J, leaving 2 bases unmatched. The CDR3 spans 14 residues. The CDR3 coding sequence is TGTGCCAGCAGTTCAGGACAGGGGACCGGGGAGCTGTTTTTT. This translates into CASSSGQGTGELFF.

The rearrangement uses TRBV5-1 and TRBJ2-5; TRBD1 matches 8 bases. Germline CDR1 SGHRS, CDR2 YFSETQ. The CDR3 spans 16 residues. Trimming took 4 bases from V and 4 from J; bases not matched to a gene: 12. The CDR3 DNA is TGCGCCAGCAGCGAGGGCAGGGGGCTAATCAGAGAGACCCAGTACTTC. It specifies CASSEGRGLIRETQYF.

V usage is TRBV28 and J usage is TRBJ2-2; 7 bases line up with TRBD2. V lost 5 bases to trimming and J lost 3 bases; unmatched junction nucleotides: 6. The CDR3 is made up of 15 amino acids. Germline lookup yields CDR1 MDHEN and CDR2 SYDVKM. The CDR3 coding sequence is TGTGCCAGCAGTGGCGGGGGTAGAGACACCGGGGAGCTGTTTTTT. This translates into CASSGGGRDTGELFF.

The CDR3 spells CASSLTFATTQETQYF. The DNA of the CDR3 is TGTGCCAGCAGCTTAACGTTCGCGACAACCCAAGAGACCCAGTACTTC. The chain combines TRBV7-3 with TRBJ2-5, with D unresolved. Germline assignment: CDR1 SGHTA and CDR2 FQGTGA. Trimming removed 0 bases from V and 1 base from J, with 12 bases in between. The CDR3 is 16 amino acids. Combining the CDR3 with reference TRBV7-3 and TRBJ2-5 gives the whole variable domain GAGVSQTPSNKVTEKGKYVELRCDPISGHTALYWYRQSLGQGPEFLIYFQGTGAADDSGLPNDRFFAVRPEGSVSTLKIQRTERGDSAVYLCASSLTFATTQETQYFGPGTRLLVL.

This chain joins TRBV7-2 and TRBJ2-2; TRBD1 agrees at 7 bases. Germline CDR1 is SGHTA and CDR2 is FQGNSA. The CDR3 spans 16 residues. V was clipped by 4 bases and J by 2 bases; unmatched bases: 7. The CDR3 DNA sequence: TGTGCCAGCAGCTCAACCGGGACAGTAAACACCGGGGAGCTGTTTTTT. It encodes CASSSTGTVNTGELFF. Using reference TRBV7-2 and TRBJ2-2 for the parts outside the CDR3, the full variable domain is GAGVSQSPSNKVTEKGKDVELRCDPISGHTALYWYRQSLGQGLEFLIYFQGNSAPDKSGLPSDRFSAERTGGSVSTLTIQRTQQEDSAVYLCASSSTGTVNTGELFFGEGSRLTVL.

The chain links TRBV6-5 to TRBJ2-2; maybe TRBD1 (5 bases). Germline CDR1 is MNHEY and CDR2 is SVGAGI. The CDR3 runs to 14 residues. Trimming stripped 2 bases from V and 3 bases from J, with 7 bases between. CDR3 sequence (DNA): TGTGCCAGCAGTTACCAGGGTGACACCGGGGAGCTGTTTTTT. Protein: CASSYQGDTGELFF.

In this sample, this clone turned up a few times. The gene calls are TRBV9 and TRBJ2-7; a weak D match, TRBD1 (6 bases). Trimming removed 3 bases from V and 2 bases from J, with 18 bases in between. Germline V gene lookup returns CDR1 SGDLS and CDR2 YYNGEE. This CDR3 is 16 amino acids long. CDR3 sequence (DNA): TGTGCCAGCAGCGCCGGGGCAGGGGAAGGAGCCTACGAGCAGTACTTC. It specifies CASSAGAGEGAYEQYF.

V and J are TRBV10-3 and TRBJ2-5; the match to TRBD2 covers 7 bases. This CDR3 has 16 amino acids. J gave up 1 base and V 0 bases, and 5 bases lay outside the gene matches. Germline CDR1 and CDR2: ENHRY and SYGVKD. DNA of the CDR3: TGTGCCATCAGTGAGTCACTAGCGAGACTCCAAGAGACCCAGTACTTC. Its protein product is CAISESLARLQETQYF.